These 21 T cell receptor beta chains share one sample of origin, sequenced in a study of blood T cells in healthy people across ages. PCR was performed a second time for about 6 to 12 cycles using a sample-barcoded 5' primer and a J-beta primer mix. In TCRdb, the 5' RACE reads were re-called with MiXCR into one record per CDR3 protein. The repertoire includes over a million distinct CDR3 sequences, 45% of them detected once, and approximately 17% sits in the top ten. Sequencing used blood. These receptors came from a woman aged 55-69 years in good health.

About this clonotype: A far bigger clonotype differs at one base, so this is likely a read error. The chain is built from TRBV3-1 and TRBJ2-7, with no clear D. Germline CDR1 reads LGHDT; CDR2 reads YNNKEL (reference sequence). This CDR3 comprises 13 residues. CDR3 sequence reads: CASSPGSSYKQYF. The CDR3 DNA reads as TGTGCCAGCAGTCCCGGGTCCTCCTACAAGCAGTACTTC.

V is TRBV20-1 and J is TRBJ1-2, with 7 bases identical to TRBD1. V trimming: 4 bases; J trimming: 4 bases; junction bases outside the gene matches: 6. This CDR3 is 13 amino acids long. The germline gives CDR1 DFQATT, CDR2 SNEGSKA (reference sequence). The CDR3 nucleotides are TGCAGTGCTATACGAGGGGGCGGCTATGGCTACACCTTC. Its protein is CSAIRGGGYGYTF.

In this sample, this clonotype turned up a few times. The J gene is TRBJ2-7, the V gene TRBV9, with 8 bases aligning to TRBD1. V shed 4 bases and J 4 bases; nucleotides not matched to a gene: 7. The germline gives CDR1 SGDLS, CDR2 YYNGEE. The CDR3 consists of 14 residues. In nucleotides, the CDR3 is TGTGCCAGCAGCCCTCAGGGGGACAGGTACGAGCAGTACTTC. It specifies CASSPQGDRYEQYF.

This clonotype was picked up one time. The CDR3 DNA sequence: TGTGCCAGCAGTTTTCCCGGACGGGTTCACTATGGCTACACCTTC. Translated: CASSFPGRVHYGYTF. This rearrangement joins TRBV28 to TRBJ1-2; D uncertain. Germline CDR1 is MDHEN and CDR2 is SYDVKM. V was clipped by 3 bases and J by 3 bases, with 14 bases between them. The CDR3 extends over 15 amino acids.

This chain links TRBV7-9 with TRBJ2-3; a weak D match, TRBD2 (5 bases). Trimming pared 3 bases from V and 6 bases from J, leaving 19 bases between. The germline CDR1 and CDR2 sequences are SEHNR and FQNEAQ (reference sequence). This CDR3 has 16 amino acids. The CDR3 DNA reads TGTGCCAGCAGCTTCCAAGTCGGGGTTTTTTTTGATACGCAGTATTTT. Translating it yields CASSFQVGVFFDTQYF.

The V and J genes are TRBV2 and TRBJ2-3; 9 nucleotides align to TRBD1. The CDR3 totals 16 residues. Germline loops: CDR1 SNHLY, CDR2 FYNNEI. Germline trimming cut 6 bases from V and 4 bases from J; bases unmatched to any gene: 11. The CDR3 coding sequence is TGTGCCAGCAGCCGATCACAGGGGGCCGGAGCAGATACGCAGTATTTT. It encodes CASSRSQGAGADTQYF.

The genes are TRBV20-1 and TRBJ2-6; D remains ambiguous. V was cut by 6 bases and J by 0 bases, with 18 bases left in between. The V gene's germline CDR1 is DFQATT and CDR2 SNEGSKA (reference sequence). The CDR3 consists of 17 residues. CDR3 sequence reads: CSALAFIESSGANVLTF. The CDR3 DNA sequence: TGCAGTGCCCTTGCCTTCATCGAGAGCTCTGGGGCCAACGTCCTGACTTTC.

This clonotype was observed a few times. The chain recombines TRBV20-1 with TRBJ2-7, with TRBD2 matching 11 bases. Germline lookup yields CDR1 DFQATT and CDR2 SNEGSKA (reference sequence). CDR3 length equals 18 residues. Unmatched junction bases numbered 14, after V lost 2 bases and J lost 2 bases. Here the CDR3 DNA reads TGCAGTGCTAGACCAAAGCCGGGACTAGCGGAAAATGCCTACGAGCAGTACTTC. This encodes CSARPKPGLAENAYEQYF.

The chain links TRBV20-1 to TRBJ2-7, with a tentative D call TRBD2 (6 bases). Trimming left V 0 bases short and J 5 bases short, with 17 bases between. CDR1 DFQATT and CDR2 SNEGSKA come from the germline V gene (reference sequence). The CDR3 spans 15 residues. Written as DNA, the CDR3 is TGCAGTGCTAGAGAAACAGGAGGGGATGTCAACGAGCAGTACTTC. Translation gives CSARETGGDVNEQYF.

This clonotype was seen many times. The V and J genes are TRBV7-2 and TRBJ1-2, with D possibly TRBD1 on 6 matching bases. The CDR3 has 13 residues. Trimming removed 5 bases at V and 9 bases at J, with 16 bases between. Germline CDR1 is SGHTA and CDR2 is FQGNSA. As DNA, the CDR3 is TGTGCCAGCAGCCCGACAGGCCTGCTGAGCTACACCTTC. This encodes CASSPTGLLSYTF.

This clonotype has a handful of counts. J is TRBJ1-5 and V is TRBV20-1, with 8 bases aligning to TRBD1. J gave up 3 bases and V 5 bases, and 12 bases lay outside the gene matches. The length of the CDR3 is 16 residues. The germline gives CDR1 DFQATT, CDR2 SNEGSKA (reference sequence). The CDR3 nucleotides are TGCAGTGCTCTCGGGGTCGGGGGACAGGACAATCAGCCCCAGCATTTT. The encoded protein is CSALGVGGQDNQPQHF.

The gene calls are TRBV6-6 and TRBJ2-4, with a possible D match to TRBD2 (5 bases). The tail of the sequence fits TRBJ2-7 better, so the J call may be wrong. Looked up from germline, CDR1 is MNHNY and CDR2 is SVGAGI (reference sequence). The CDR3 sequence is 17 residues long. CDR3 sequence: CASSQPPFTGSLYEQYF. The CDR3 DNA follows: TGTGCCAGCAGTCAACCTCCCTTTACTGGGAGTCTCTACGAGCAGTACTTC.

This clonotype was counted only a few times. This chain links TRBV13 with TRBJ1-2, with TRBD1 matching 8 bases. V lost 5 bases to trimming and J lost 6 bases; unmatched junction nucleotides: 14. Germline CDR1 and CDR2: PRHDT and FYEKMQ (reference sequence). CDR3 length equals 16 residues. CDR3 DNA: TGTGCCAGCAGCGAGGAGGACAGGGCACCCCTAAATGGCTACACCTTC. Translating gives CASSEEDRAPLNGYTF.

V gene TRBV15 combines with J gene TRBJ2-3; 8 nucleotides agree with TRBD1. Germline CDR1 reads LNHNV; CDR2 reads YYDKDF (reference sequence). The CDR3 has 17 amino acids. V was pared by 0 bases and J by 3 bases, with 8 bases of the junction left unmatched. As DNA, the CDR3 is TGTGCCACCAGCAGAGATTTTCGGGACAGGATGACAGATACGCAGTATTTT. Translating it yields CATSRDFRDRMTDTQYF.

This clonotype turned up a few times. This sequence joins TRBV20-1 and TRBJ2-4, with D tentatively TRBD1 or TRBD2 (5 bases each). V was pared by 5 bases and J by 3 bases, with 8 bases between. Germline CDR1 and CDR2: DFQATT and SNEGSKA (reference sequence). This CDR3 contains 12 residues. CDR3 region: CSAGDGKNIQYF. CDR3 in DNA: TGCAGTGCTGGGGACGGCAAAAACATTCAGTACTTC.

The chain links TRBV12-3 or TRBV12-4 to TRBJ2-3, with a tentative D call TRBD1 (6 bases). Trimming cost V 7 bases and J 2 bases, with 19 bases left between them. CDR3 size: 16 residues. The CDR3 region is CASTPDSRIITDTQYF. The CDR3 nucleotides are TGTGCCAGCACCCCGGACAGCAGAATAATCACAGATACGCAGTATTTT.

This clonotype came up a few times. This sequence joins TRBV20-1 and TRBJ1-1; D remains unclear. V gave up 0 bases and J gave up 7 bases, with 6 bases separating them. The CDR3 extends over 11 amino acids. Germline V gives CDR1 DFQATT, CDR2 SNEGSKA (reference sequence). The CDR3 bases are TGCAGTGCTAGAGATGAGGGTGAAGCTTTCTTT. It yields the protein CSARDEGEAFF.

The rearrangement uses TRBV29-1 and TRBJ2-1; TRBD2 matches 9 bases. The CDR3 sequence is 14 residues long. Germline lookup yields CDR1 SQVTM and CDR2 ANQGSEA. J gave up 7 bases and V 4 bases, and 8 bases lay outside the gene matches. The CDR3 reads CSVGSGSGRNEQFF. In DNA, the CDR3 is TGCAGCGTTGGCAGCGGAAGCGGGAGGAATGAGCAGTTCTTC.

This clonotype has more than one count but fewer than ten. The rearrangement links TRBV6-1 to TRBJ1-2; the D gene is possibly TRBD1 (5 bases). The germline gives CDR1 MNHNS, CDR2 SASEGT. This CDR3 comprises 15 residues. Trimming shortened V by 3 bases and J by 4 bases, and 15 bases separated the two germline ends. Here the CDR3 reads CASSDSGSVRYGYTF. DNA of the CDR3: TGTGCCAGCAGTGACTCAGGGTCGGTTCGCTATGGCTACACCTTC.

Points on this clonotype: A much larger clone differs from this one at a single base, so this may be a read error. V and J are TRBV12-5 and TRBJ2-1; D tentatively fits TRBD1 or TRBD2 (5 bases each). With 1 base removed from V and 8 bases from J, the gap between germline ends came to 21 bases. There are 17 residues in the CDR3. The germline V gene has CDR1 LGHNT and CDR2 FRNRAP. For the CDR3, the DNA is TGTGCTAGTGGTTTGGCTCCAGGGACGGCCCCGAGGGATGAGCAGTTCTTC. Its protein product is CASGLAPGTAPRDEQFF.

This clonotype was observed a handful of times. The V and J genes are TRBV6-2 or TRBV6-3 and TRBJ2-5, with D unresolved. The germline gives CDR1 MNHEY, CDR2 SVGEGT. CDR3 length equals 18 residues. Deletions cut 6 bases from V and 2 bases from J, with 25 bases between. CDR3 protein: CASSPEGQPASRQETQYF. CDR3 nucleotide sequence: TGTGCCAGCAGCCCGGAAGGGCAGCCGGCCAGTAGACAAGAGACCCAGTACTTC.